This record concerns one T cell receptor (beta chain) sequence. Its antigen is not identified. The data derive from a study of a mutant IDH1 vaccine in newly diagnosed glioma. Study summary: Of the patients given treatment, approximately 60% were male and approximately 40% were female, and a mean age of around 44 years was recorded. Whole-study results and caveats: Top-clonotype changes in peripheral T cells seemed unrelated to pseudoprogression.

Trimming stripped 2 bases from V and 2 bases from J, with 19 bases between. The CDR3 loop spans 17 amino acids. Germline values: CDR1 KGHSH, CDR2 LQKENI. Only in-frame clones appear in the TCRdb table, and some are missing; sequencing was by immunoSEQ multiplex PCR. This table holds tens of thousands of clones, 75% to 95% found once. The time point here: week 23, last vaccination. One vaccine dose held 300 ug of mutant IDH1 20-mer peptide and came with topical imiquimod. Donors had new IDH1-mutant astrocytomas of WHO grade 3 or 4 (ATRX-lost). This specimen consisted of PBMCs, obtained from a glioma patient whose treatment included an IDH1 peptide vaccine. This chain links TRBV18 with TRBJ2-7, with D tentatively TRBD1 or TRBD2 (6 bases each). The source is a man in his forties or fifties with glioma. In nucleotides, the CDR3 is TGTGCCAGCTCACCATACGTCTCCGGGGGCTTAACCTACGAGCAGTACTTC. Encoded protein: CASSPYVSGGLTYEQYF. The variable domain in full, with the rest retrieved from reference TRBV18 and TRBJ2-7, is NAGVMQNPRHLVRRRGQEARLRCSPMKGHSHVYWYRQLPEEGLKFMVYLQKENIIDESGMPKERFSAEFPKEGPSILRIQQVVRGDSAAYFCASSPYVSGGLTYEQYFGPGTRLTVT.